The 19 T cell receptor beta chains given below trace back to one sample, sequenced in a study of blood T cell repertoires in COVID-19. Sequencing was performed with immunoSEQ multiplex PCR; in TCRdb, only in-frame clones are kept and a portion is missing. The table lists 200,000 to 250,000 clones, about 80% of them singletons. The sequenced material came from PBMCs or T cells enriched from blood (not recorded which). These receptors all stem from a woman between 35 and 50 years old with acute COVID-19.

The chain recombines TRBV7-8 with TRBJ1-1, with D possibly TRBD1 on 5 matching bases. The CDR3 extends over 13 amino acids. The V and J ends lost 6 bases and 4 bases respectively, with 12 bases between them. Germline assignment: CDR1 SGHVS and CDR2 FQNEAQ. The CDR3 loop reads CASRVGGATEAFF. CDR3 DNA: TGTGCCAGCAGGGTGGGTGGGGCCACTGAAGCTTTCTTT.

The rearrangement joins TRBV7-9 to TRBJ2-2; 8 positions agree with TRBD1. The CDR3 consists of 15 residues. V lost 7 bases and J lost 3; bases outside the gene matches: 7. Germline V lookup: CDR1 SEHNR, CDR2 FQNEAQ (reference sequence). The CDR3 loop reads CASTRQGIDTGELFF. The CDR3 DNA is TGTGCCAGCACCCGACAGGGGATAGACACCGGGGAGCTGTTTTTT.

The CDR3 loop reads CASSPGLAGGTDTQYF. The CDR3 DNA follows: TGTGCCAGCTCACCCGGACTAGCGGGGGGCACAGATACGCAGTATTTT. The V gene is TRBV18, the J gene TRBJ2-3; 13 bases map to TRBD2. Trimming cost V 3 bases and J 1 base; bases outside gene matches: 1. Germline V gene data show CDR1 as KGHSH and CDR2 as LQKENI. The CDR3 has 16 residues.

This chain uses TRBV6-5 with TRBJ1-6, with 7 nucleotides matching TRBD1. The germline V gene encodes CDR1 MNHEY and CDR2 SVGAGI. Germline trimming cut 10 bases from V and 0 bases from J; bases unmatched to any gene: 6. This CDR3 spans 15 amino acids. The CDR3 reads CATPGGSSYNSPLHF. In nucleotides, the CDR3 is TGTGCCACTCCAGGGGGTAGCTCCTATAATTCACCCCTCCACTTT.

The CDR3 nucleotides are TGTGCCACCTCGAAAACAGGGGCTTATTCACCCCTCCACTTT. Residues: CATSKTGAYSPLHF. This chain uses TRBV11-2 with TRBJ1-6; 7 bases agree with TRBD1. The CDR3 is 14 amino acids. Trimming took 10 bases from V and 8 from J; bases not matched to a gene: 11. Germline V lookup: CDR1 SGHAT, CDR2 FQNNGV.

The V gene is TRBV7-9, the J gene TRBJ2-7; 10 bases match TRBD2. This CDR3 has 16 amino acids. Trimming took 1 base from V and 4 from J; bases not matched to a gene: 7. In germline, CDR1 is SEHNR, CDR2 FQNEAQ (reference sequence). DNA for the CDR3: TGTGCCAGCAGCTTAGGGCTAGCGGGAGAATCGTACGAGCAGTACTTC. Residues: CASSLGLAGESYEQYF.

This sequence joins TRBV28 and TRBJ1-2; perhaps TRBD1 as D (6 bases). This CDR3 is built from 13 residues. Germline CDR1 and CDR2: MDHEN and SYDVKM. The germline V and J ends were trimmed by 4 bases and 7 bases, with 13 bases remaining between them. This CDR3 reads CASSSYRVAGYTF. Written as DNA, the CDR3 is TGTGCCAGCAGTTCTTACAGGGTCGCTGGCTACACCTTC.

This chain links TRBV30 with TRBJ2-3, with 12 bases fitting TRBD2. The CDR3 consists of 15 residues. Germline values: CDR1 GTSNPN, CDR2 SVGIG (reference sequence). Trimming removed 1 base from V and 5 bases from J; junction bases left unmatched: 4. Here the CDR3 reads CAWSGLAGAKDTQYF. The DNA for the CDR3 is TGTGCCTGGAGTGGACTAGCGGGGGCCAAAGATACGCAGTATTTT. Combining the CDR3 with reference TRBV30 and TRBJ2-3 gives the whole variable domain SQTIHQWPATLVQPVGSPLSLECTVEGTSNPNLYWYRQAAGRGLQLLFYSVGIGQISSEVPQNLSASRPQDRQFILSSKKLLLSDSGFYLCAWSGLAGAKDTQYFGPGTRLTVL.

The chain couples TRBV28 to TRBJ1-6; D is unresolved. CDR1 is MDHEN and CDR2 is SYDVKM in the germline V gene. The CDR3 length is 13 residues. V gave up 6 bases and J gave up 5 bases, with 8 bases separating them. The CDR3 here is CASRTGNNSPLHF. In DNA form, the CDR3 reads TGTGCCAGCAGGACGGGGAATAATTCACCCCTCCACTTT.

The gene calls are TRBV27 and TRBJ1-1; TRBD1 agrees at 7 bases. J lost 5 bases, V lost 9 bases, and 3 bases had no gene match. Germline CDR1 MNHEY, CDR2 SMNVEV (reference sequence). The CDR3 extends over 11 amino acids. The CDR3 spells CASSTGTEAFF. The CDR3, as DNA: TGTGCCAGTTCGACAGGGACTGAAGCTTTCTTT.

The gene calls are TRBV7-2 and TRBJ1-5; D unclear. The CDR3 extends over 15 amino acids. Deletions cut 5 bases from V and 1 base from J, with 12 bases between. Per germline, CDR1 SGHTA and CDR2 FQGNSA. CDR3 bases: TGTGCCAGCAGCCAGGAGGGTCGCAGCAATCAGCCCCAGCATTTT. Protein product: CASSQEGRSNQPQHF.

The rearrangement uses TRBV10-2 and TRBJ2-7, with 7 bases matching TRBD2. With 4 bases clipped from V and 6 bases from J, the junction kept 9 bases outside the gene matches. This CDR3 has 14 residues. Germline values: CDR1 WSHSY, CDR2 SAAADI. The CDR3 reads CASSVGRVSGEQYF. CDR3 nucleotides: TGCGCCAGCAGTGTGGGGAGGGTCTCTGGCGAGCAGTACTTC.

CDR3 nucleotides: TGTGCCAGCAGTGCACGGACCCGGACAGGAACCTACGAGCAGTACTTC. It encodes CASSARTRTGTYEQYF. The chain combines TRBV6-1 with TRBJ2-7; 7 bases fit TRBD1. The CDR3 sequence is 16 residues long. The V gene's germline CDR1 is MNHNS and CDR2 SASEGT. V shed 4 bases and J 2 bases; nucleotides not matched to a gene: 11.

The CDR3 sequence: CASSPRPTGSFTEAFF. The CDR3 nucleotides are TGTGCCAGTAGTCCGCGCCCGACAGGGTCTTTCACTGAAGCTTTCTTT. The chain combines TRBV19 with TRBJ1-1; 7 positions match TRBD1. Per germline, CDR1 LNHDA and CDR2 SQIVND (reference sequence). J lost 4 bases, V lost 5 bases, and 13 bases had no gene match. The CDR3 is 16 amino acids.

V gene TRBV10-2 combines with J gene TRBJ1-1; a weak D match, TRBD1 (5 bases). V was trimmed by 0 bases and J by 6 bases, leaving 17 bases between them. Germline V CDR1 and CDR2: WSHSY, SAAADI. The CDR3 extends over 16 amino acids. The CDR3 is CASSESGWGGKPEAFF. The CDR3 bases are TGCGCCAGCAGTGAGTCGGGGTGGGGGGGAAAGCCTGAAGCTTTCTTT.

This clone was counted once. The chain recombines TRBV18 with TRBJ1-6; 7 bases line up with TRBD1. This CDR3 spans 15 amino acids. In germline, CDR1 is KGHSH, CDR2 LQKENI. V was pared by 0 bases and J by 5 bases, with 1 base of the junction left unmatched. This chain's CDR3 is CASSPPGGHNSPLHF. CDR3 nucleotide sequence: TGTGCCAGCTCACCACCAGGGGGCCATAATTCACCCCTCCACTTT.

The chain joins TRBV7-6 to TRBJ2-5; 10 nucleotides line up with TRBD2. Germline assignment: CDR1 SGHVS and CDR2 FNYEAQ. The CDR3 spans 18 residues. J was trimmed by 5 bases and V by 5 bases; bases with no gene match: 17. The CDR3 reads CASSPLPTSGPMRETQYF. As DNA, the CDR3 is TGTGCCAGCAGCCCCCTTCCGACTAGCGGGCCAATGCGGGAGACCCAGTACTTC.

The CDR3 loop reads CASSLIREERGTEAFF. The DNA for the CDR3 is TGTGCCAGCAGCTTAATACGGGAGGAGAGGGGCACTGAAGCTTTCTTT. This chain joins TRBV7-3 and TRBJ1-1; the D gene is possibly TRBD1 (5 bases). The CDR3 runs to 16 residues. Germline V gene sequence: CDR1 SGHTA, CDR2 FQGTGA. The ends were cut back, 1 base at V and 4 bases at J, with 16 bases in the middle.

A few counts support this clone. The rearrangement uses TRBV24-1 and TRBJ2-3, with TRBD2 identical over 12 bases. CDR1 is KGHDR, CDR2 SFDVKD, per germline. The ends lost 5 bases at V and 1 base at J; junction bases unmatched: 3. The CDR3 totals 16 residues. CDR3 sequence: CATSGRTSGGTDTQYF. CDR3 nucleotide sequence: TGTGCCACCAGTGGCCGGACTAGCGGGGGCACAGATACGCAGTATTTT.